This passage covers 14 T cell receptor beta chains from one sample sequenced in a study of cytotoxic CD8 clonotypes in ibrutinib-treated CLL (dated by TCRdb to the early 2020s). This sample's time point label indicates: approximately 25 months on ibrutinib. Library generation was performed with the immunoSEQ multiplex PCR assay. Not all clones reach the TCRdb copy of this immuneACCESS table, which keeps in-frame sequences only. Checked studies attribute under half of the gap to unresolved V genes and leave the rest unexplained. The sample profile shows about 130,000 clones; approximately 85% of them were found once. Of the sample, roughly 2% falls within the top ten clones. Sequencing used PBMCs, obtained after 24 months of ibrutinib treatment. These receptors originate from a human donor with chronic lymphocytic leukemia.

This rearrangement joins TRBV28 to TRBJ2-5, with D maybe TRBD1 (5 bases). The CDR3 totals 14 residues. V was clipped by 3 bases and J by 2 bases, with 10 bases between them. Germline V lookup: CDR1 MDHEN, CDR2 SYDVKM. Here the CDR3 reads CASSLLQAQETQYF. In DNA form, the CDR3 reads TGTGCCAGCAGTTTGTTACAGGCGCAAGAGACCCAGTACTTC.

Only a few counts were recorded for this clone. The J gene is TRBJ1-5, the V gene TRBV19, with 7 bases identical to TRBD1. The CDR3 sequence is 17 residues long. The junction had 13 bases not matched to a gene; V was cut back by 5 bases and J by 3 bases. Germline CDR1 LNHDA, CDR2 SQIVND (reference sequence). The CDR3 DNA sequence: TGTGCCAGTAGTGGCAGGGACAGACCAAATTCCAATCAGCCCCAGCATTTT. Protein product: CASSGRDRPNSNQPQHF.

This chain links TRBV28 with TRBJ1-6; a possible D gene is TRBD1 (5 bases). CDR3 size: 14 residues. Germline-derived CDR1 and CDR2 are MDHEN and SYDVKM. V gave up 3 bases and J gave up 12 bases, with 15 bases separating them. The CDR3 region has the DNA TGTGCCAGCAGTTTTGAGGCAGGGTCGGGACCCCTCCACTTT. This translates into CASSFEAGSGPLHF.

The chain links TRBV7-9 to TRBJ2-1; D perhaps matches TRBD1 (6 bases). This CDR3 has 11 residues. The ends were cut back, 4 bases at V and 14 bases at J, with 12 bases in the middle. Germline CDR1 reads SEHNR; CDR2 reads FQNEAQ (reference sequence). The CDR3 bases are TGTGCCAGCAGCTCCGGGACAATGGAGTTCTTC. Its translation: CASSSGTMEFF.

The rearrangement joins TRBV6-5 to TRBJ1-5, with 7 bases fitting TRBD1. The CDR3 spans 12 residues. With V trimmed by 6 bases and J by 5 bases, 1 base remained unmatched. Germline loops: CDR1 MNHEY, CDR2 SVGAGI. The CDR3 here is CASRTGDQPQHF. CDR3 nucleotide sequence: TGTGCCAGCAGAACAGGGGATCAGCCCCAGCATTTT.

This sequence joins TRBV6-1 and TRBJ1-1, with no clear D. The V gene lost 1 base and the J gene lost 6 bases, with 6 bases spanning the gap. The CDR3 has 12 residues. Germline V lookup: CDR1 MNHNS, CDR2 SASEGT. The CDR3 loop is CASSEVFAEAFF. The CDR3 DNA sequence: TGTGCCAGCAGTGAAGTTTTCGCTGAAGCTTTCTTT.

The J gene is TRBJ1-4, the V gene TRBV15; TRBD1 matches at 8 bases. Germline V CDR1 and CDR2: LNHNV, YYDKDF (reference sequence). The CDR3 runs 16 residues. Trimming removed 1 base from V and 7 bases from J; junction bases left unmatched: 8. The CDR3 here is CATSRGKGTGGEKLFF. Written as DNA, the CDR3 is TGTGCCACCAGCAGAGGAAAAGGGACAGGCGGTGAAAAACTGTTTTTT.

The rearrangement uses TRBV15 and TRBJ2-5; TRBD1 is a possible D gene (7 bases). From germline, CDR1 is LNHNV and CDR2 YYDKDF (reference sequence). CDR3 size: 19 residues. Trimming stripped 0 bases from V and 5 bases from J, with 25 bases between. In DNA form, the CDR3 reads TGTGCCACCAGCAGAGATTTACCGGTTGAGAACAGGGGAGGCGAGACCCAGTACTTC. Translated: CATSRDLPVENRGGETQYF.

This clone was recorded many times. The chain recombines TRBV6-1 with TRBJ1-2, with D hard to call. CDR3 length: 12 residues. The ends were cut back, 3 bases at V and 5 bases at J, with 7 bases in the middle. CDR1 MNHNS and CDR2 SASEGT come from the germline V gene. The CDR3 reads CASSEGLYGYTF. CDR3 nucleotide sequence: TGTGCCAGCAGTGAGGGGTTATATGGCTACACCTTC.

The J gene is TRBJ2-7, the V gene TRBV5-4, with no clear D. This CDR3 is built from 13 residues. Trimming took 0 bases from V and 2 from J, leaving 6 bases between them. Looked up from germline, CDR1 is SGHNT and CDR2 is YYREEE (reference sequence). CDR3 protein: CASSLEGTYEQYF. The CDR3 region has the DNA TGTGCCAGCAGCTTGGAGGGTACCTACGAGCAGTACTTC.

This chain joins TRBV7-2 and TRBJ1-3; a weak D match, TRBD1 (5 bases). The V gene lost 6 bases and the J gene lost 3 bases, with 9 bases spanning the gap. The CDR3 contains 13 residues. Germline V CDR1 and CDR2: SGHTA, FQGNSA. The CDR3 here is CASSSTVGNTIYF. In DNA, the CDR3 is TGTGCCAGCAGTTCGACAGTTGGAAACACCATATATTTT.

On this clone itself: Relative to the germline gene, one junction end is altered; a read error may explain this. The chain joins TRBV5-1 to TRBJ2-3, with D unclear. CDR1 and CDR2 (germline): SGHRS, YFSETQ. The length of the CDR3 is 11 residues. The CDR3 reads CASSSSRVHCF. CDR3 coding DNA: TGCGCCAGCAGCTCCTCCCGGGTCCACTGTTTT.

The V call is TRBV2, the J call TRBJ2-5; D gene unclear. CDR1 is SNHLY, CDR2 FYNNEI, per germline. The CDR3 runs to 14 residues. Trimming took off 6 bases at V and 1 base at J, with 12 bases between the two ends. The CDR3 sequence: CASSPLNPQETQYF. The CDR3, as DNA: TGTGCCAGCAGCCCCCTAAATCCCCAAGAGACCCAGTACTTC.

The V and J genes are TRBV7-9 and TRBJ1-3; no firm D call. From germline, CDR1 is SEHNR and CDR2 FQNEAQ (reference sequence). Trimming stripped 7 bases from V and 0 bases from J, with 10 bases between. The CDR3 has 14 residues. CDR3 loop: CASTLSLSGNTIYF. CDR3 nucleotide sequence: TGTGCCAGCACCCTGTCCCTCTCTGGAAACACCATATATTTT.